This is a list of T cell receptor beta chains from one sample in a study of T cell responses to AZD1222 COVID-19 vaccine. The data were produced by immunoSEQ multiplex PCR, yet TCRdb's version contains in-frame clones alone and is incomplete. The table includes approximately 220,000 clones, more than 85% detected once. Here the sequenced sample was peripheral blood, taken on day 0 of MenACWY control vaccination. All receptors derive from an adult in good health. Both conserved end residues are part of each CDR3. Fields, in order: clone size, J gene, V gene, D gene, CDR3 DNA, CDR3 protein. D genes are given only for firm matches. Some rows mark clone size as missing; the rest say once, few, many or name a class of expanded clone.

-	TRBJ2-3	TRBV2	TRBD2	TGTGCCAGCAGTGAACTAGCGGCCACAGATACGCAGTATTTT	CASSELAATDTQYF
-	TRBJ1-1	TRBV6-1	-	TGTGCCAGCAGTGCCGGGGCCGTCCGAAGCCGAAGGGGTGGGAACACTGAAGCTTTCTTT	CASSAGAVRSRRGGNTEAFF
-	TRBJ2-2	TRBV7-9	-	TGTGCCAGCAGCCCCCGGGACATCTGGGGGGAGCTGTTTTTT	CASSPRDIWGELFF
-	TRBJ1-2	TRBV29-1	-	TGCAGCGTTGATGGGGGTCTAGTGAACTATGGCTACACCTTC	CSVDGGLVNYGYTF
-	TRBJ1-4	TRBV2	-	TGTGCCAGCAGTGATCAGGGGCGGGTAATCAATGAAAAACTGTTTTTT	CASSDQGRVINEKLFF
-	TRBJ1-2	TRBV18	-	TGTGCCAGCTCACCTTCCTCGACCCTTTCTGGCTACACCTTC	CASSPSSTLSGYTF
-	TRBJ1-1	TRBV5-6	-	TGTGCCAGCAGCTTGGGATGGGGGCTTGTATCGAACACTGAAGCTTTCTTT	CASSLGWGLVSNTEAFF
-	TRBJ1-4	TRBV9	TRBD1	TGTGCCAGCAGCGCCGGGACAGGGTATGAAAAACTGTTTTTT	CASSAGTGYEKLFF
-	TRBJ1-2	TRBV27	-	TGTGCCACTGGACGGAACTATGGCTACACCTTC	CATGRNYGYTF
-	TRBJ1-5	TRBV6-5	-	TGTGCCAGCAGTTCGAACAGCAATCAGCCCCAGCATTTT	CASSSNSNQPQHF
-	TRBJ1-3	TRBV7-9	-	TGTGCCAGCAGCCTATGGGCGAGACCCAGCTCTGGAAACACCATATATTTT	CASSLWARPSSGNTIYF
-	TRBJ1-1	TRBV29-1	-	TGCAGCGTTGACTATTCGACTGAAGCTTTCTTT	CSVDYSTEAFF
-	TRBJ1-4	TRBV7-9	-	TGTGCCAGCAGCTTAGTTCAGACTGCAACTAATGAAAAACTGTTTTTT	CASSLVQTATNEKLFF
-	TRBJ1-5	TRBV12-3/TRBV12-4	-	TGTGCCAGCAGCGGAGGGGCGAATCAGCCCCAGCATTTT	CASSGGANQPQHF
-	TRBJ2-1	TRBV4-1	-	TGCGCCAGCACAGACTACAATGAGCAGTTCTTC	CASTDYNEQFF
-	TRBJ2-3	TRBV24-1	-	TGTGCCACCGGCATCACAGATACGCAGTATTTT	CATGITDTQYF
-	TRBJ1-3	TRBV7-2	TRBD1	TGTGCCAGCAAGGGACCAGGGGGCGCGTCGGGAAACACCATATATTTT	CASKGPGGASGNTIYF
-	TRBJ2-7	TRBV7-2	-	TGTGCCAGCAGTCACGCGGGGAGCTCCTACGAGCAGTACTTC	CASSHAGSSYEQYF
-	TRBJ1-1	TRBV30	TRBD1	TGTGCCTGGATGCCAGACAGGGGAACTGAAGCTTTCTTT	CAWMPDRGTEAFF
-	TRBJ2-1	TRBV29-1	-	TGCAGCGTTGAACGATCCTCGGATGAGCAGTTCTTC	CSVERSSDEQFF
-	TRBJ2-5	TRBV5-1	TRBD2	TGCGCCAGCAGCCGATGGACTAGCGGGGAAGAGACCCAGTACTTC	CASSRWTSGEETQYF
-	TRBJ1-5	TRBV30	-	TGTGCCTGGAGTGTAGGGACCTTAAGCAATCAGCCCCAGCATTTT	CAWSVGTLSNQPQHF
-	TRBJ2-1	TRBV4-3	-	TGCGCCAGCAGCCAAGACCGGCCGGGCTTCAATGAGCAGTTCTTC	CASSQDRPGFNEQFF
-	TRBJ1-2	TRBV28	-	TGTGCCAGTCGAGGCTCTAATTATGGCTACACCTTC	CASRGSNYGYTF
-	TRBJ2-5	TRBV12-5	TRBD1	TGTGCTAGTGGACAGGGGACGGAGACCCAGTACTTC	CASGQGTETQYF
-	TRBJ2-7	TRBV19	-	TGTGCCAGTAGTATAGTCGCAGGCTACGAGCAGTACTTC	CASSIVAGYEQYF
-	TRBJ1-1	TRBV29-1	TRBD1	TGCAGTATCAAGAAGGGGGGACAGGTCTTTGCGATGAACACTGAAGCTTTCTTT	CSIKKGGQVFAMNTEAFF
-	TRBJ1-4	TRBV5-1	-	TGCGCCAGCAGCTCGGGGCCTAATGAAAAACTGTTTTTT	CASSSGPNEKLFF
-	TRBJ1-1	TRBV19	-	TGTGCCAGTAGTATGGTCCGGGGGACCACTGAAGCTTTCTTT	CASSMVRGTTEAFF
-	TRBJ1-2	TRBV28	-	TGTGCCAGCGGCAGAGGTGGCTACACCTTC	CASGRGGYTF
-	TRBJ2-7	TRBV30	TRBD2	TGTGCCTGGAATATCGTTTGGGGGGGAGCCTACGAGCAGTACTTC	CAWNIVWGGAYEQYF
few	TRBJ1-6	TRBV2	-	TGTGCCAGCAGTGAGTGGCCAGGGGTAGGGTCACCCCTCCACTTT	CASSEWPGVGSPLHF
-	TRBJ2-2	TRBV6-5	-	TGTGCCAGCAGTTTAGACTCGGCCGGGGAGCTGTTTTTT	CASSLDSAGELFF
-	TRBJ1-2	TRBV5-1	TRBD1	TGCGCCAGCAGCTTGGCGGGACAGGAGAACTATGGCTACACCTTC	CASSLAGQENYGYTF
-	TRBJ2-5	TRBV5-4	TRBD1	TGTGCCAGCAGCGGGGGACAGGGTAGGCAAGAGACCCAGTACTTC	CASSGGQGRQETQYF
-	TRBJ2-2	TRBV2	TRBD2	TGTGCCAGCACCCGGACTAGCCCTGCGAACACCGGGGAGCTGTTTTTT	CASTRTSPANTGELFF
-	TRBJ2-1	TRBV30	TRBD1	TGTGCCTGGTCAGACAGGGTTTTAATCTATGAGCAGTTCTTC	CAWSDRVLIYEQFF
few	TRBJ2-1	TRBV7-6	TRBD1	TGTGCCAGCTCCGACAGGGTATTATCCTACAATGAGCAGTTCTTC	CASSDRVLSYNEQFF
few	TRBJ2-5	TRBV7-8	-	TGTGCCAGCAGCTTACGTGGGGGTTTCCAAGAGACCCAGTACTTC	CASSLRGGFQETQYF
once	TRBJ1-2	TRBV7-9	-	TGTGCCAGCAGCCCTCCGGACAGAATCTACACCTTC	CASSPPDRIYTF
once	TRBJ1-2	TRBV5-4	-	TGTGCCAGCAGCTTTAGGGGTCAGGAAGTAAACTATGGCTACACCTTC	CASSFRGQEVNYGYTF
-	TRBJ1-2	TRBV7-8	TRBD1	TGTGCCAGCAGCTTGTCAGACAGGGACTATGGCTACACCTTC	CASSLSDRDYGYTF
-	TRBJ1-4	TRBV28	-	TGTGCCAGCACAACAGGATTTGGTGAAAAACTGTTTTTT	CASTTGFGEKLFF
-	TRBJ1-1	TRBV7-9	-	TGTGCCAGCAGCGCCCAGGGGACGGGTGTCACTGAAGCTTTCTTT	CASSAQGTGVTEAFF
-	TRBJ1-2	TRBV5-6	TRBD1	TGTGCCAGCAGCCTATGGACAGGGAGGGGGTCTGGCTACACCTTC	CASSLWTGRGSGYTF
few	TRBJ1-2	TRBV3-1/TRBV3-2	-	TGTGCCAGCAGCCAAGATGCGTTGGACAGACGGGGCTACACCTTC	CASSQDALDRRGYTF
-	TRBJ2-5	TRBV24-1	-	TGTGCCACCAGGGGGGCTCGGGGGGAAGAGACCCAGTACTTC	CATRGARGEETQYF
-	TRBJ1-5	TRBV3-1/TRBV3-2	-	TGTGCCAGCAGCCAAGAGGCCGGGGGTCTCAATCAGCCCCAGCATTTT	CASSQEAGGLNQPQHF
-	TRBJ1-1	TRBV19	TRBD1	TGTGCCAGTGTCGACAGGGGGCTATCGAACACTGAAGCTTTCTTT	CASVDRGLSNTEAFF
-	TRBJ1-2	TRBV7-9	-	TGTGCCAGCAGCTTAGAGGGGTACGGCTACACCTTC	CASSLEGYGYTF
once	TRBJ2-1	TRBV7-8	-	TGTGCCAGCAGCCTGGCCGGGCCGCAGTTCTTC	CASSLAGPQFF
-	TRBJ2-7	TRBV7-2	TRBD2	TGTGCCAGCAGCTTCTCTAGCGGGGCCTACGAGCAGTACTTC	CASSFSSGAYEQYF